Following are 27 T cell receptor beta chains from one sample sequenced in a study of T cells after somatic rescue of genetic block. Produced via immunoSEQ multiplex PCR; TCRdb's table is partial and in-frame only. The data show fewer than 150,000 clones, around 90% seen once. Sequenced: peripheral blood mononuclear cells (PBMCs). Source of these receptors: a woman between 18 and 30 years old.

Only one count was recorded for this clone. The chain employs TRBV6-4 and TRBJ1-5, with D unresolved. Trimming pared 0 bases from V and 4 bases from J, leaving 7 bases between. The CDR3 is 14 amino acids. The germline gives CDR1 MRHNA, CDR2 SNTAGT. The CDR3 DNA follows: TGTGCCAGCAGTGACTCGGCGGGAAATCAGCCCCAGCATTTT. This translates into CASSDSAGNQPQHF.

The V gene is TRBV2, the J gene TRBJ1-2; D not certain. CDR3 length equals 13 residues. In germline, CDR1 is SNHLY, CDR2 FYNNEI. Trimming stripped 7 bases from V and 6 bases from J, with 15 bases between. The CDR3 coding sequence is TGTGCCAGCACCCCCCCCCTCAAAGATGGCTACACCTTC. It is translated as CASTPPLKDGYTF.

The CDR3 coding sequence is TGTGCCAGCAGCTACTCAGGGGGCAGTGAGCAGTTCTTC. Translating gives CASSYSGGSEQFF. The J gene is TRBJ2-1, the V gene TRBV7-9; TRBD1 aligns across 8 bases. CDR1 is SEHNR and CDR2 is FQNEAQ in the germline V gene (reference sequence). Unmatched junction bases numbered 5, after V lost 4 bases and J lost 9 bases. The CDR3 has 13 amino acids.

The rearrangement joins TRBV6-5 to TRBJ1-1, with no clear D. Germline CDR1 and CDR2: MNHEY and SVGAGI. V was shortened by 8 bases and J by 5 bases, with 18 bases between the two germline ends. The CDR3 runs to 14 residues. Written as DNA, the CDR3 is TGTGCCAGCCGAGAGGCTGTGGGTTTTACTGAAGCTTTCTTT. It translates to CASREAVGFTEAFF.

In its sample, this clone was seen a few times. This chain's CDR3 is CASSLSDQPQHF. CDR3 DNA: TGTGCCAGCAGCTTGTCGGATCAGCCCCAGCATTTT. J is TRBJ1-5 and V is TRBV5-6; D ambiguous. This CDR3 contains 12 residues. Germline assignment: CDR1 SGHDT and CDR2 YYEEEE. V was shortened by 1 base and J by 5 bases, with 4 bases between the two germline ends.

Here the CDR3 reads CASSLVQGGTDTQYF. The CDR3 coding sequence is TGTGCCAGCAGCTTGGTACAGGGAGGCACAGATACGCAGTATTTT. V usage is TRBV5-6 and J usage is TRBJ2-3; TRBD1 is a possible D gene (6 bases). Per germline, CDR1 SGHDT and CDR2 YYEEEE. V dropped 0 bases and J dropped 1 base, with 9 bases sitting between them. This CDR3 region has 15 residues.

The chain links TRBV11-3 to TRBJ2-3; 14 bases fit TRBD2. The CDR3 sequence is 16 residues long. J gave up 4 bases and V 4 bases, and 4 bases lay outside the gene matches. Germline assignment: CDR1 SGHNT and CDR2 YENEEA. As DNA, the CDR3 is TGTGCCAGCAGCTGGACTAGCGGGGGGCTAGCAGATACGCAGTATTTT. Amino acids: CASSWTSGGLADTQYF.

V is TRBV7-9 and J is TRBJ1-1, with TRBD1 as a possible D gene (5 bases). Germline CDR1 SEHNR, CDR2 FQNEAQ (reference sequence). CDR3 length: 15 residues. Trimming removed 5 bases from V and 1 base from J, with 14 bases in between. The CDR3 region is CASSAYPTGNTEAFF. For the CDR3, the DNA is TGTGCCAGCAGCGCTTATCCCACAGGGAACACTGAAGCTTTCTTT. The full variable domain, with the rest looked up from reference TRBV7-9 and TRBJ1-1, is DTGVSQNPRHKITKRGQNVTFRCDPISEHNRLYWYRQTLGQGPEFLTYFQNEAQLEKSRLLSDRFSAERPKGSFSTLEIQRTEQGDSAMYLCASSAYPTGNTEAFFGQGTRLTVV.

In DNA, the CDR3 is TGTGCCAGCAGTGAAAAGGGCCCCTGGGACACCATATATTTT. Its translation: CASSEKGPWDTIYF. The J gene is TRBJ1-3, the V gene TRBV2; D not resolved. Germline V lookup: CDR1 SNHLY, CDR2 FYNNEI. V was clipped by 2 bases and J by 8 bases, with 13 bases between them. CDR3 length equals 14 residues. Full variable domain (rest looked up from reference TRBV2 and TRBJ1-3): EPEVTQTPSHQVTQMGQEVILRCVPISNHLYFYWYRQILGQKVEFLVSFYNNEISEKSEIFDDQFSVERPDGSNFTLKIRSTKLEDSAMYFCASSEKGPWDTIYFGEGSWLTVV.

The rearrangement uses TRBV10-3 and TRBJ1-2, with D unresolved. Trimming removed 4 bases at V and 4 bases at J, with 10 bases between. CDR3 length: 13 amino acids. In germline, CDR1 is ENHRY, CDR2 SYGVKD. The CDR3 is CAISVEEAYGYTF. CDR3 nucleotides: TGTGCCATCAGTGTGGAGGAGGCCTATGGCTACACCTTC.

The chain employs TRBV27 and TRBJ1-6; the D gene is possibly TRBD1 (6 bases). The CDR3 has 15 residues. V was shortened by 3 bases and J by 6 bases, with 12 bases between the two germline ends. The germline V gene has CDR1 MNHEY and CDR2 SMNVEV (reference sequence). In nucleotides, the CDR3 is TGTGCCAGCAGTTTCGGGGGCCGCGGTAATTCACCCCTCCACTTT. As protein: CASSFGGRGNSPLHF.

DNA for the CDR3: TGTGCCAGCTCACCTCGGGAGTCCAATTACAATGAGCAGTTCTTC. It codes for CASSPRESNYNEQFF. The genes are TRBV18 and TRBJ2-1; perhaps TRBD2 as D (6 bases). Germline V gene data show CDR1 as KGHSH and CDR2 as LQKENI. The CDR3 extends over 15 amino acids. Trimming removed 3 bases from V and 4 bases from J, with 13 bases in between.

The chain has TRBV5-4 and TRBJ2-5, with D maybe TRBD2 (5 bases). The CDR3 consists of 17 residues. Trimming pared 3 bases from V and 5 bases from J, leaving 23 bases between. CDR1 SGHNT and CDR2 YYREEE come from the germline V gene (reference sequence). The CDR3 DNA follows: TGTGCCAGCAGCTCCAGAGGGAAGGGTGGTTCGGAGGAGACCCAGTACTTC. This translates into CASSSRGKGGSEETQYF.

The chain uses TRBV6-1 and TRBJ2-7; 11 bases agree with TRBD2. Germline V gene lookup returns CDR1 MNHNS and CDR2 SASEGT. The CDR3 length is 15 residues. V shed 5 bases and J 7 bases; nucleotides not matched to a gene: 10. DNA of the CDR3: TGTGCCAGCAGTCCCTTAGCGGGGGGGCTGGATGAGCAGTACTTC. Its protein is CASSPLAGGLDEQYF.

This clone was picked up one time. The chain couples TRBV2 to TRBJ2-3, with D possibly being TRBD1 (5 bases). The V gene's germline CDR1 is SNHLY and CDR2 FYNNEI. There are 13 residues in the CDR3. The ends were cut back, 7 bases at V and 4 bases at J, with 12 bases in the middle. DNA for the CDR3: TGTGCCAGCAAGGAAGGGGTGGCAGATACGCAGTATTTT. Translated, it gives CASKEGVADTQYF. Full variable domain (missing parts from reference TRBV2 and TRBJ2-3): EPEVTQTPSHQVTQMGQEVILRCVPISNHLYFYWYRQILGQKVEFLVSFYNNEISEKSEIFDDQFSVERPDGSNFTLKIRSTKLEDSAMYFCASKEGVADTQYFGPGTRLTVL.

The rearrangement uses TRBV7-9 and TRBJ1-2; 8 positions match TRBD1. The CDR3 contains 15 residues. After removal of 9 bases from V and 4 bases from J, the junction contained 13 bases not matched to a gene. In germline, CDR1 is SEHNR, CDR2 FQNEAQ (reference sequence). The CDR3 loop reads CASLGVTGDGYGYTF. The CDR3 DNA reads TGTGCCAGTCTCGGGGTGACAGGGGATGGCTATGGCTACACCTTC.

The chain recombines TRBV7-9 with TRBJ1-1; no definite D call. Trimming stripped 5 bases from V and 3 bases from J, with 16 bases between. Per the germline V gene, CDR1 is SEHNR and CDR2 is FQNEAQ (reference sequence). The CDR3 consists of 15 residues. This chain's CDR3 is CASSLPYPIDTEAFF. DNA of the CDR3: TGTGCCAGCAGCCTCCCCTATCCTATAGACACTGAAGCTTTCTTT.

The rearrangement links TRBV30 to TRBJ2-1; D possibly uses TRBD1 or TRBD2 (6 bases each). Trimming took 6 bases from V and 9 from J, leaving 18 bases between them. This CDR3 has 13 residues. CDR1 and CDR2 from the germline V gene are GTSNPN and SVGIG (reference sequence). CDR3 DNA: TGTGCCTGCGCGACAAGGGGGGACGGTGAGCAGTTCTTC. Protein product: CACATRGDGEQFF.

The V call is TRBV4-3, the J call TRBJ1-3; weak D call: TRBD1 (5 bases). Trimming left V 0 bases short and J 2 bases short, with 14 bases between. Germline CDR1 is LGHNA and CDR2 is YSLEER. CDR3 length: 17 residues. In DNA, the CDR3 is TGCGCCAGCAGCCAAGATGAAGGAGGGGCAGCTGGAAACACCATATATTTT. As protein: CASSQDEGGAAGNTIYF.

The rearrangement links TRBV7-2 to TRBJ2-7, with 13 positions matching TRBD2. This CDR3 contains 16 residues. V shed 5 bases and J 7 bases; nucleotides not matched to a gene: 11. Germline CDR1 reads SGHTA; CDR2 reads FQGNSA. CDR3 sequence (DNA): TGTGCCAGCAGCCCAAGACTAGCGGGGGGCCTGGGAGAGCAGTACTTC. It codes for CASSPRLAGGLGEQYF.

The rearrangement joins TRBV2 to TRBJ2-4, with TRBD2 matching over 7 bases. The CDR3 sequence is 15 residues long. V lost 3 bases and J lost 1; bases outside the gene matches: 3. The V gene's germline CDR1 is SNHLY and CDR2 FYNNEI. CDR3: CASSEGGSAKNIQYF. In nucleotides, the CDR3 is TGTGCCAGCAGTGAGGGAGGGTCGGCCAAAAACATTCAGTACTTC.

This chain joins TRBV18 and TRBJ1-3, with TRBD1 as a possible D gene (6 bases). The CDR3 covers 17 residues. Germline lookup yields CDR1 KGHSH and CDR2 LQKENI. V lost 6 bases, J lost 1 base, and 19 bases lay in between. CDR3 loop: CASSPTTGHSSGNTIYF. The CDR3 DNA reads TGTGCCAGCTCCCCGACTACGGGACATTCATCTGGAAACACCATATATTTT.

The chain links TRBV13 to TRBJ2-3; 10 nucleotides align to TRBD2. The V and J ends lost 5 bases and 1 base, in that order; junction bases with no gene match: 3. The CDR3 is made up of 15 amino acids. Germline V lookup: CDR1 PRHDT, CDR2 FYEKMQ (reference sequence). The CDR3 reads CASSTLAGGTDTQYF. CDR3 nucleotides: TGTGCCAGCAGCACTCTAGCGGGGGGCACAGATACGCAGTATTTT.

The chain uses TRBV13 and TRBJ2-1; 7 positions match TRBD2. The CDR3 has 13 residues. V dropped 0 bases and J dropped 10; count of bases not matched to a gene: 3. CDR1 PRHDT and CDR2 FYEKMQ come from the germline V gene (reference sequence). The CDR3 region is CASSLGPAGEQFF. The DNA for the CDR3 is TGTGCCAGCAGCTTAGGGCCAGCGGGGGAGCAGTTCTTC.

This clone was found a few times. The chain links TRBV30 to TRBJ1-5; tentatively, D is TRBD1 (5 bases). The CDR3 extends over 16 amino acids. The V gene lost 1 base and the J gene lost 1 base, with 14 bases spanning the gap. Germline CDR1 is GTSNPN and CDR2 is SVGIG (reference sequence). DNA of the CDR3: TGTGCCTGGAGTGAAGGCCAGGGTGTAAGCAATCAGCCCCAGCATTTT. Translated, it gives CAWSEGQGVSNQPQHF.

The CDR3 reads CASNLGLAATGELFF. The DNA for the CDR3 is TGTGCCAGCAATTTGGGCCTAGCGGCCACCGGGGAGCTGTTTTTT. This rearrangement joins TRBV6-5 to TRBJ2-2; TRBD2 matches 7 bases. CDR1 and CDR2 (germline): MNHEY, SVGAGI. V lost 7 bases and J lost 4; bases outside the gene matches: 9. The CDR3 is made up of 15 amino acids.

The CDR3 DNA follows: TGTGCCAGCAGTTACAGGCTCGCAGATACGCAGTATTTT. As protein: CASSYRLADTQYF. V is TRBV6-5 and J is TRBJ2-3; D is unclear. This CDR3 region has 13 residues. Germline assignment: CDR1 MNHEY and CDR2 SVGAGI. V lost 2 bases and J lost 4, with 7 bases in between.